Listed here are 30 T cell receptor beta chains from one sample, sequenced in a study of blood T cell repertoires in COVID-19. Assay: immunoSEQ multiplex PCR; the TCRdb copy retains only in-frame clones and omits some. The data contain approximately 250,000 clones, roughly four fifths of them singletons. The sample taken for sequencing was PBMCs or T cells enriched from blood (not recorded which). These receptors all come from a man aged 35 to 55 who had recovered from COVID-19.

This sequence joins TRBV30 and TRBJ2-7; TRBD1 matches at 10 bases. This CDR3 has 13 residues. The V and J ends lost 3 bases and 2 bases, in that order; junction bases with no gene match: 1. Germline lookup yields CDR1 GTSNPN and CDR2 SVGIG (reference sequence). As DNA, the CDR3 is TGTGCCTGGAGGACAGGGGGCCCCTACGAGCAGTACTTC. Protein: CAWRTGGPYEQYF.

With respect to this clone: One end of the junction varies from germline; a read error may be responsible. The chain recombines TRBV10-2 with TRBJ2-6; possible D gene TRBD1, 5 bases. There are 15 residues in the CDR3. Germline V CDR1 and CDR2: WSHSY, SAAADI. CDR3 nucleotide sequence: TGCGCCTGCAGTGGACCAGGGTCGGGGGCCAACGTCCTGACTTTC. It encodes CACSGPGSGANVLTF.

The gene calls are TRBV18 and TRBJ1-3; maybe TRBD1 (6 bases). The germline gives CDR1 KGHSH, CDR2 LQKENI. The V end was cut by 3 bases, the J end by 0 bases, with 9 bases between. The CDR3 has 15 residues. The CDR3 loop reads CASSPPDSSGNTIYF. DNA for the CDR3: TGTGCCAGCTCACCTCCGGACAGCTCTGGAAACACCATATATTTT.

A few counts support this clone. The chain recombines TRBV19 with TRBJ1-3, with 10 bases identical to TRBD1. With 7 bases clipped from V and 0 bases from J, the junction kept 9 bases outside the gene matches. This CDR3 contains 17 residues. The germline gives CDR1 LNHDA, CDR2 SQIVND (reference sequence). The CDR3 spells CASIPHRTGGSGNTIYF. Here the CDR3 DNA reads TGTGCCAGTATCCCGCACCGGACAGGGGGCTCTGGAAACACCATATATTTT. Full variable domain (outside the CDR3, taken from reference TRBV19 and TRBJ1-3): DGGITQSPKYLFRKEGQNVTLSCEQNLNHDAMYWYRQDPGQGLRLIYYSQIVNDFQKGDIAEGYSVSREKKESFPLTVTSAQKNPTAFYLCASIPHRTGGSGNTIYFGEGSWLTVV.

J is TRBJ1-2 and V is TRBV2; D not certain. V was trimmed by 4 bases and J by 4 bases, leaving 10 bases between them. The CDR3 is 13 amino acids. CDR1 is SNHLY, CDR2 FYNNEI, per germline. The CDR3 sequence: CASSAQQLYGYTF. The CDR3 region has the DNA TGTGCCAGCAGTGCTCAACAGCTCTATGGCTACACCTTC.

CDR3 loop: CASSLAPRDYFPDTQYF. The CDR3 bases are TGTGCCAGCAGCTTGGCACCCCGGGACTATTTTCCAGATACGCAGTATTTT. The chain is built from TRBV7-9 and TRBJ2-3; TRBD2 agrees at 7 bases. The CDR3 spans 17 residues. V was pared by 3 bases and J by 4 bases, with 13 bases of the junction left unmatched. Germline V lookup: CDR1 SEHNR, CDR2 FQNEAQ (reference sequence). The full variable domain, completed using reference TRBV7-9 and TRBJ2-3, is DTGVSQNPRHKITKRGQNVTFRCDPISEHNRLYWYRQTLGQGPEFLTYFQNEAQLEKSRLLSDRFSAERPKGSFSTLEIQRTEQGDSAMYLCASSLAPRDYFPDTQYFGPGTRLTVL.

The V gene is TRBV2, the J gene TRBJ1-5; TRBD1 aligns across 7 bases. V lost 7 bases to trimming and J lost 6 bases; unmatched junction nucleotides: 9. The CDR3 has 14 residues. CDR1 and CDR2 from the germline V gene are SNHLY and FYNNEI. As DNA, the CDR3 is TGTGCCAGCAACGAACAGGGGTCCGGTCAGCCCCAGCATTTT. Its translation: CASNEQGSGQPQHF.

The rearrangement joins TRBV30 to TRBJ2-3; 11 bases fit TRBD2. The CDR3 contains 14 residues. V shed 3 bases, J shed 5 bases, and the junction held 4 bases outside the gene matches. CDR1 is GTSNPN and CDR2 is SVGIG in the germline V gene (reference sequence). CDR3 sequence: CAWRTSGNVDTQYF. The CDR3 bases are TGTGCCTGGAGGACTAGCGGGAACGTAGATACGCAGTATTTT.

The chain is built from TRBV27 and TRBJ1-1; D gene ambiguous. The CDR3 is made up of 14 amino acids. CDR1 is MNHEY and CDR2 is SMNVEV in the germline V gene (reference sequence). Trimming cost V 3 bases and J 1 base, with 9 bases left between them. The CDR3 DNA reads TGTGCCAGCAGTTTGTCAGGCCCGAACACTGAAGCTTTCTTT. As protein: CASSLSGPNTEAFF.

The rearrangement uses TRBV2 and TRBJ2-2, with 9 bases identical to TRBD1. This CDR3 has 12 residues. CDR1 and CDR2 (germline): SNHLY, FYNNEI. V lost 5 bases, J lost 10 bases, and 2 bases stayed unmatched. The CDR3: CASSNRGPELFF. The CDR3 DNA follows: TGTGCCAGCAGTAACAGGGGGCCGGAGCTGTTTTTT. Supplemented by reference TRBV2 and TRBJ2-2, the full variable domain reads EPEVTQTPSHQVTQMGQEVILRCVPISNHLYFYWYRQILGQKVEFLVSFYNNEISEKSEIFDDQFSVERPDGSNFTLKIRSTKLEDSAMYFCASSNRGPELFFGEGSRLTVL.

The chain carries TRBV3-1 (or the pseudogene TRBV3-2) and TRBJ2-4, with a possible D match to TRBD1 (6 bases). Germline lookup yields CDR1 LGHDT and CDR2 YNNKEL (reference sequence). CDR3 length: 18 residues. With 1 base removed from V and 9 bases from J, the gap between germline ends came to 25 bases. The CDR3 bases are TGTGCCAGCAGCCAAGTTGGCTCGGGAAGGGGGTGGTCGGGCATTCAGTACTTC. This encodes CASSQVGSGRGWSGIQYF.

This chain uses TRBV28 with TRBJ2-5; maybe TRBD1 (5 bases). The CDR3 extends over 13 amino acids. Germline V gene data show CDR1 as MDHEN and CDR2 as SYDVKM. V shed 8 bases and J shed 5 bases, with 15 bases lying between them. The CDR3 DNA is TGTGCCAGCTGTACAGGTCCGGCGGAGACCCAGTACTTC. Protein: CASCTGPAETQYF. Filled out from reference TRBV28 and TRBJ2-5, the complete variable domain reads DVKVTQSSRYLVKRTGEKVFLECVQDMDHENMFWYRQDPGLGLRLIYFSYDVKMKEKGDIPEGYSVSREKKERFSLILESASTNQTSMYLCASCTGPAETQYFGPGTRLLVL.

This chain links TRBV19 with TRBJ2-2; 9 bases line up with TRBD1. Germline V lookup: CDR1 LNHDA, CDR2 SQIVND (reference sequence). This CDR3 contains 14 residues. Trimming took 9 bases from V and 1 from J; bases not matched to a gene: 3. CDR3 region: CASRGQGNTGELFF. As DNA, the CDR3 is TGTGCCAGCAGGGGACAGGGGAACACCGGGGAGCTGTTTTTT.

This clone was observed at least ten times. The same CDR3 can be traced to other DNA sequences in this sample. The V gene is TRBV9, the J gene TRBJ1-3; D not certain. The CDR3 runs 15 residues. Germline CDR1 reads SGDLS; CDR2 reads YYNGEE. V dropped 0 bases and J dropped 0 bases, with 7 bases sitting between them. CDR3 nucleotides: TGTGCCAGCAGCGTAGAGGGAGACTCTGGAAACACCATATATTTT. It specifies CASSVEGDSGNTIYF. Using reference TRBV9 and TRBJ1-3 for the parts outside the CDR3, the full variable domain is DSGVTQTPKHLITATGQRVTLRCSPRSGDLSVYWYQQSLDQGLQFLIQYYNGEERAKGNILERFSAQQFPDLHSELNLSSLELGDSALYFCASSVEGDSGNTIYFGEGSWLTVV.

This chain connects TRBV7-2 to TRBJ2-7; 13 bases align to TRBD2. Germline V gives CDR1 SGHTA, CDR2 FQGNSA. This CDR3 is built from 16 residues. Germline trimming cut 4 bases from V and 3 bases from J; bases unmatched to any gene: 6. The chain's CDR3 is CASSSGTSGAYYEQYF. CDR3 coding DNA: TGTGCCAGCAGCTCGGGGACTAGCGGGGCTTACTACGAGCAGTACTTC.

The chain has TRBV27 and TRBJ1-4; the match to TRBD1 covers 9 bases. Trimming at V came to 4 bases and at J to 8 bases, leaving 2 bases not matched to a gene. This CDR3 is 13 amino acids long. CDR1 is MNHEY and CDR2 is SMNVEV in the germline V gene (reference sequence). The CDR3, as DNA: TGTGCCAGCAGTTCCACAGGGGGCGAAAAACTGTTTTTT. This encodes CASSSTGGEKLFF.

This rearrangement joins TRBV9 to TRBJ2-3, with D perhaps matching TRBD1 (6 bases). Looked up from germline, CDR1 is SGDLS and CDR2 is YYNGEE. V was shortened by 0 bases and J by 1 base, with 9 bases between the two germline ends. CDR3 length equals 15 residues. In DNA form, the CDR3 reads TGTGCCAGCAGCGTAGACAGGGCGGGCACAGATACGCAGTATTTT. Protein: CASSVDRAGTDTQYF.

The V gene is TRBV5-1, the J gene TRBJ1-1; D possibly corresponds to TRBD1 (5 bases). Per the germline V gene, CDR1 is SGHRS and CDR2 is YFSETQ. Trimming cost V 2 bases and J 0 bases, with 8 bases left between them. The CDR3 is made up of 14 amino acids. CDR3 DNA sequence: TGCGCCAGCAGCTTTCAGGGATTGAACACTGAAGCTTTCTTT. This sequence encodes CASSFQGLNTEAFF.

The chain uses TRBV5-1 and TRBJ2-3, with 9 bases fitting TRBD2. Trimming removed 2 bases from V and 1 base from J; junction bases left unmatched: 5. This CDR3 contains 16 residues. Germline loops: CDR1 SGHRS, CDR2 YFSETQ. The CDR3 loop is CASSFIAGAGTDTQYF. In nucleotides, the CDR3 is TGCGCCAGCAGCTTTATAGCGGGAGCGGGCACAGATACGCAGTATTTT.

V usage is TRBV7-3 and J usage is TRBJ2-4, with D perhaps matching TRBD2 (6 bases). V was trimmed by 2 bases and J by 8 bases, leaving 19 bases between them. CDR1 is SGHTA and CDR2 is FQGTGA in the germline V gene. CDR3 size: 16 residues. The CDR3, as DNA: TGTGCCAGCAGCTTATCTCCTCGGGACTTTGGACACATTCAGTACTTC. Protein sequence: CASSLSPRDFGHIQYF.

The chain links TRBV25-1 to TRBJ2-7; perhaps TRBD1 as D (6 bases). Germline V gives CDR1 MGHDK, CDR2 SYGVNS. There are 14 residues in the CDR3. The ends were cut back, 7 bases at V and 4 bases at J, with 17 bases in the middle. DNA of the CDR3: TGTGCCAGCACCTCGACAGGTAGCAGATACGAGCAGTACTTC. Translating it yields CASTSTGSRYEQYF.

The rearrangement joins TRBV9 to TRBJ2-2, with a possible D match to TRBD1 (5 bases). CDR1 is SGDLS and CDR2 is YYNGEE in the germline V gene. Deletions cut 4 bases from V and 7 bases from J, with 17 bases between. The CDR3 extends over 15 amino acids. The CDR3 loop is CASSPRAVGVGELFF. In DNA, the CDR3 is TGTGCCAGCAGCCCCCGCGCTGTAGGGGTCGGGGAGCTGTTTTTT.

This chain links TRBV15 with TRBJ1-5, with D possibly being TRBD1 (5 bases). Germline CDR1 is LNHNV and CDR2 is YYDKDF (reference sequence). The CDR3 spans 13 residues. V lost 10 bases to trimming and J lost 3 bases, with 13 bases between them. The CDR3 nucleotides are TGTGCCATCTCCCGACAGAACAATCAGCCCCAGCATTTT. Translation gives CAISRQNNQPQHF.

This chain uses TRBV6-2 or TRBV6-3 with TRBJ2-5; TRBD1 might be the D (6 bases). Between the trimmed V and J ends, which lost 2 bases and 5 bases, there was a span of 15 bases. The CDR3 spans 15 residues. Germline V gives CDR1 MNHEY, CDR2 SVGEGT. CDR3 bases: TGTGCCAGCAGTTACCTCTGGGGGCCGAGGGAGACCCAGTACTTC. It translates to CASSYLWGPRETQYF.

This clone came up a few times. The chain joins TRBV7-2 to TRBJ1-1, with D unresolved. CDR1 and CDR2 (germline): SGHTA, FQGNSA. V was trimmed by 3 bases and J by 5 bases, leaving 10 bases between them. CDR3 length: 13 amino acids. In DNA form, the CDR3 reads TGTGCCAGCAGCTTTAAATTCCGGACTGAAGCTTTCTTT. It yields the protein CASSFKFRTEAFF.

The chain combines TRBV4-2 with TRBJ1-4; TRBD1 might be the D (6 bases). The CDR3 length is 15 residues. Deletions cut 0 bases from V and 8 bases from J, with 13 bases between. From germline, CDR1 is LGHNA and CDR2 YNFKEQ. CDR3 nucleotides: TGTGCCAGCAGCCAAGATCGCGGGAGGGGGGAAAAACTGTTTTTT. It encodes CASSQDRGRGEKLFF.

V is TRBV29-1 and J is TRBJ2-5; 8 bases fit TRBD1. From germline, CDR1 is SQVTM and CDR2 ANQGSEA. Trimming cost V 3 bases and J 5 bases; bases outside gene matches: 2. This CDR3 comprises 12 residues. CDR3 residues: CSVETGAETQYF. As DNA, the CDR3 is TGCAGCGTTGAGACAGGGGCGGAGACCCAGTACTTC.

This chain links TRBV7-3 with TRBJ2-2; no clear D gene. Germline lookup yields CDR1 SGHTA and CDR2 FQGTGA. The CDR3 has 11 residues. Deletions cut 6 bases from V and 10 bases from J, with 9 bases between. CDR3 protein: CASSSSEELFF. The CDR3 DNA sequence: TGTGCCAGCAGTTCTAGTGAGGAGCTGTTTTTT.

The chain joins TRBV28 to TRBJ2-3, with 8 bases lining up with TRBD2. Trimming at V came to 7 bases and at J to 0 bases, leaving 3 bases not matched to a gene. Germline CDR1 and CDR2: MDHEN and SYDVKM. The CDR3 runs to 14 residues. The CDR3 DNA is TGTGCCAGCACCTCGGGGGGGAGCACAGATACGCAGTATTTT. The encoded protein is CASTSGGSTDTQYF.

This clone was picked up one time. The chain uses TRBV14 and TRBJ2-7; D not resolved. Germline assignment: CDR1 SGHDN and CDR2 FVKESK. The CDR3 runs to 12 residues. Trimming stripped 6 bases from V and 0 bases from J, with 6 bases between. For the CDR3, the DNA is TGTGCCAGCAGTACAGCCTCCTACGAGCAGTACTTC. Translated, it gives CASSTASYEQYF.